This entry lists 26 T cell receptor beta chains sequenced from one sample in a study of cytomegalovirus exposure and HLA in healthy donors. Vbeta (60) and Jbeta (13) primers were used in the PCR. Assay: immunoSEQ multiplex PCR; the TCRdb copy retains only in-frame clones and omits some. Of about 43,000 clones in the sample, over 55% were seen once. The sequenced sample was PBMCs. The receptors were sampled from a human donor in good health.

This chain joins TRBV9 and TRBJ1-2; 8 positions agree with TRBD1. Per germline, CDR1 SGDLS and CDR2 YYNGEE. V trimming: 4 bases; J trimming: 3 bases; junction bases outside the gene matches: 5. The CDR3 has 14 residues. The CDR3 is CASSIQGGYYGYTF. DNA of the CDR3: TGTGCCAGCAGCATACAGGGGGGCTACTATGGCTACACCTTC. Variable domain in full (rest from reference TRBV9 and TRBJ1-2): DSGVTQTPKHLITATGQRVTLRCSPRSGDLSVYWYQQSLDQGLQFLIQYYNGEERAKGNILERFSAQQFPDLHSELNLSSLELGDSALYFCASSIQGGYYGYTFGSGTRLTVV.

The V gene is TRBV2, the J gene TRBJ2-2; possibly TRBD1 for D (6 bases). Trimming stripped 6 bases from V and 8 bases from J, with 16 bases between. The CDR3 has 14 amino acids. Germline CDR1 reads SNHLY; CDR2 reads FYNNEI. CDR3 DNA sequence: TGTGCCAGCAGGCCCGGGACAACTCGAGGGGAGCTGTTTTTT. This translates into CASRPGTTRGELFF.

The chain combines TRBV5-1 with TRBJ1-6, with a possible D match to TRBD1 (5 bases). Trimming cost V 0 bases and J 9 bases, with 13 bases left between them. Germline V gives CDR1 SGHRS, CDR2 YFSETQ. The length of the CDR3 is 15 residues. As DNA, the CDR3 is TGCGCCAGCAGCTTGGGGGGGGTTGGTCGTTCACCCCTCCACTTT. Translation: CASSLGGVGRSPLHF.

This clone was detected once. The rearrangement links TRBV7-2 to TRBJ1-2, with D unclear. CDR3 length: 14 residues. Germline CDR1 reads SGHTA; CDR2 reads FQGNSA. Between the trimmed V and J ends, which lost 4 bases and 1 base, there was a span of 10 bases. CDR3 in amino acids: CASSWAGVNYGYTF. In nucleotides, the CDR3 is TGTGCCAGCAGCTGGGCCGGGGTTAACTATGGCTACACCTTC.

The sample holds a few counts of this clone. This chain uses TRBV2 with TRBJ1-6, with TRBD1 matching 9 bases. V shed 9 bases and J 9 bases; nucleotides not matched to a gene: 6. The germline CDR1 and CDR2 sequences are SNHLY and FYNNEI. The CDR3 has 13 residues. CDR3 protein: CARGQGGGSPLHF. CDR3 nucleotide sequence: TGTGCCAGGGGACAGGGTGGAGGTTCACCCCTCCACTTT.

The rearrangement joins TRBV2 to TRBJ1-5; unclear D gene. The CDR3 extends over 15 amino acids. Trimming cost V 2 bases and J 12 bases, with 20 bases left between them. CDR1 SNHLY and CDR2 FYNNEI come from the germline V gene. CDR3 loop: CASSESTVGDNLQHF. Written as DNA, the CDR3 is TGTGCCAGCAGTGAATCTACGGTGGGTGACAATCTCCAGCATTTT.

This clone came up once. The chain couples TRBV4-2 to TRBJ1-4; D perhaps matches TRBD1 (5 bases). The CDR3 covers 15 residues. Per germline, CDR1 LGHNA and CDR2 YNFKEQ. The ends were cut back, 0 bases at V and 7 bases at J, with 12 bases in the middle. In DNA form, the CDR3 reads TGTGCCAGCAGCCAAGACCCAGGGTGGGTTGAAAAACTGTTTTTT. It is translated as CASSQDPGWVEKLFF.

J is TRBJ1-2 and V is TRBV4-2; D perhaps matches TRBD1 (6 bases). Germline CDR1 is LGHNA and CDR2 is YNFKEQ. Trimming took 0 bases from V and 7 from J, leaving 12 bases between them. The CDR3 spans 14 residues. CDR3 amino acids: CASSQDLRGGGYTF. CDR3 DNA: TGTGCCAGCAGCCAAGATCTGAGGGGGGGTGGCTACACCTTC.

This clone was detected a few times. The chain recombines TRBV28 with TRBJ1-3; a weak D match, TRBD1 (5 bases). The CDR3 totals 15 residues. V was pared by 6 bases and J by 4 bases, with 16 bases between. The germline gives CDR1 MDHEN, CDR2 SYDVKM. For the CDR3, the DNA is TGTGCCAGCAGCCCCCACATGGGGGGAGGAAACACCATATATTTT. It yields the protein CASSPHMGGGNTIYF.

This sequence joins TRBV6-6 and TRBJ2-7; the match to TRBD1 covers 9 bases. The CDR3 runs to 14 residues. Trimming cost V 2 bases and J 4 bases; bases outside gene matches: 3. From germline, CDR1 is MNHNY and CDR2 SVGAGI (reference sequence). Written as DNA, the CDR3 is TGTGCCAGCAGTTACCTGGGACAGGGTTACGAGCAGTACTTC. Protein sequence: CASSYLGQGYEQYF.

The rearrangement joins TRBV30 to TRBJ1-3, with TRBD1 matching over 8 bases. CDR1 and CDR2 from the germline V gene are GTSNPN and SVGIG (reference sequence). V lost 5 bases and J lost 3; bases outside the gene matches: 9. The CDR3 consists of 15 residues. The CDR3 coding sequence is TGTGCCTGGGGAAGCAGGGGGCGAGGTGGAAACACCATATATTTT. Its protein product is CAWGSRGRGGNTIYF.

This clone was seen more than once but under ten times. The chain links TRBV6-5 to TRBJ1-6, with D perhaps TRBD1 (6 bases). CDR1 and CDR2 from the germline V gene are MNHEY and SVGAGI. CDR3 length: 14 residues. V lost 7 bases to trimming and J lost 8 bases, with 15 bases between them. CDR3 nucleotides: TGTGCCAGCACCCTAGGGGGGGCGGATTCACCCCTCCACTTT. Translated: CASTLGGADSPLHF.

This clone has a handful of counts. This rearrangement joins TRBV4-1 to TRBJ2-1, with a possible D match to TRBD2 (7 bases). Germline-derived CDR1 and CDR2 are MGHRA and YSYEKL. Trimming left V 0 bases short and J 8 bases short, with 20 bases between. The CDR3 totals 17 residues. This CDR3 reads CASSQEGGGGLFDEQFF. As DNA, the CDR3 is TGCGCCAGCAGCCAAGAGGGTGGGGGGGGCTTGTTTGATGAGCAGTTCTTC.

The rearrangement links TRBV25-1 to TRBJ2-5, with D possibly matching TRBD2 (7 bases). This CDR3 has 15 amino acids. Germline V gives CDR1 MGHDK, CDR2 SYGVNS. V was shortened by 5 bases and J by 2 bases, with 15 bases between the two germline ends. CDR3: CASSPAGAGQETQYF. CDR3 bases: TGTGCCAGCAGTCCCGCGGGGGCGGGGCAAGAGACCCAGTACTTC.

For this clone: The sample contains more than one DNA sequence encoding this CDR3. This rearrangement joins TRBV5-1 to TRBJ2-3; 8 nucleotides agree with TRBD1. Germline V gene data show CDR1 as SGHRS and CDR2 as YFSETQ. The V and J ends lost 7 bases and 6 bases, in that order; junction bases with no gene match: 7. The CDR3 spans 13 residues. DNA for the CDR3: TGCGCCAGCGCAAAGGGACAGGAGGATACGCAGTATTTT. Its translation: CASAKGQEDTQYF.

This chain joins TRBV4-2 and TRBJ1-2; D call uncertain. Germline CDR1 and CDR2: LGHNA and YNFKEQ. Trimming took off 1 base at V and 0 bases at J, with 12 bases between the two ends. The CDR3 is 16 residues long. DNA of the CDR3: TGTGCCAGCAGCCAAGGAAGGCCGGGAGCTAACTATGGCTACACCTTC. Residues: CASSQGRPGANYGYTF.

CDR3 amino acids: CASSPRAGRVMNTEAFF. CDR3 DNA: TGTGCCAGCAGCCCACGGGCGGGGAGAGTTATGAACACTGAAGCTTTCTTT. V gene TRBV5-4 combines with J gene TRBJ1-1; D is unclear. This CDR3 region has 17 residues. In germline, CDR1 is SGHNT, CDR2 YYREEE (reference sequence). The V gene lost 4 bases and the J gene lost 0 bases, with 19 bases spanning the gap.

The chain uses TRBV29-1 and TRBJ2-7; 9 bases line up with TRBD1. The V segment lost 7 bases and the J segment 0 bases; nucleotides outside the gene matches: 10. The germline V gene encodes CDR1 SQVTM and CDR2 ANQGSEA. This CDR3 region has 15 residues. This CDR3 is CSARVGTGSSYEQYF. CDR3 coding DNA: TGCAGCGCTCGGGTCGGGACAGGGAGCTCCTACGAGCAGTACTTC.

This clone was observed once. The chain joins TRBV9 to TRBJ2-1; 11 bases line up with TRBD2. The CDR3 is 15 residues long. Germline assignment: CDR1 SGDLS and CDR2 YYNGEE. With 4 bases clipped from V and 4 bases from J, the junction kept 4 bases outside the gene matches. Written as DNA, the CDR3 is TGTGCCAGCAGCCTAACTAGCGGGGGTTACAATGAGCAGTTCTTC. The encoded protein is CASSLTSGGYNEQFF.

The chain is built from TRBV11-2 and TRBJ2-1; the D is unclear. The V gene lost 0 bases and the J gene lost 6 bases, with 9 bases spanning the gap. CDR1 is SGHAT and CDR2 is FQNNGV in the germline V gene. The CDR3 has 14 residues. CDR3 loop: CASSLESLRNEQFF. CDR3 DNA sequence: TGTGCCAGCAGCTTAGAAAGCCTGCGCAATGAGCAGTTCTTC. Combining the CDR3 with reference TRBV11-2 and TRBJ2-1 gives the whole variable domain EAGVAQSPRYKIIEKRQSVAFWCNPISGHATLYWYQQILGQGPKLLIQFQNNGVVDDSQLPKDRFSAERLKGVDSTLKIQPAKLEDSAVYLCASSLESLRNEQFFGPGTRLTVL.

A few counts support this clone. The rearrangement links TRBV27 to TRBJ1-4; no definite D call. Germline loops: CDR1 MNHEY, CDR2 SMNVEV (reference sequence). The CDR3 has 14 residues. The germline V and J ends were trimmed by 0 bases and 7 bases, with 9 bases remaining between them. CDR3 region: CASSLSSNSEKLFF. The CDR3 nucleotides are TGTGCCAGCAGTTTATCGTCGAACAGTGAAAAACTGTTTTTT.

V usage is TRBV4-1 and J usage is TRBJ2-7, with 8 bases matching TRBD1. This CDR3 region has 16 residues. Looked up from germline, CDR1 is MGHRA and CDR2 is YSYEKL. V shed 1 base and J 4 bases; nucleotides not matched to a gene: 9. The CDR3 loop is CASSQAARGLTYEQYF. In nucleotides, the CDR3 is TGCGCCAGCAGCCAAGCCGCCAGGGGGCTTACTTACGAGCAGTACTTC.

The CDR3 region has the DNA TGTGCCAGCAGCTCACAAGCGGGGGGGAGCACAGATACGCAGTATTTT. This encodes CASSSQAGGSTDTQYF. This chain links TRBV7-2 with TRBJ2-3; 10 bases are a match to TRBD2. Germline trimming cut 4 bases from V and 0 bases from J; bases unmatched to any gene: 4. The CDR3 covers 16 residues. Germline V gene data show CDR1 as SGHTA and CDR2 as FQGNSA.

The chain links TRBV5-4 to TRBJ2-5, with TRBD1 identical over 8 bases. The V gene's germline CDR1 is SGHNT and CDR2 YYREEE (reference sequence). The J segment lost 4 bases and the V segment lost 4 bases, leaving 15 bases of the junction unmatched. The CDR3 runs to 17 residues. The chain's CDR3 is CASSAGSGQGGLETQYF. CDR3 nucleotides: TGTGCCAGCAGCGCAGGCAGTGGACAGGGTGGATTAGAGACCCAGTACTTC.

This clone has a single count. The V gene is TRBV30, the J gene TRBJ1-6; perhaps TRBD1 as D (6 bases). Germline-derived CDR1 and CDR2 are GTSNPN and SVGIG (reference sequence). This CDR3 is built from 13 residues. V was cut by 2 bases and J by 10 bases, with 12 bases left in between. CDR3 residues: CAWSSQGISPLHF. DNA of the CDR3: TGTGCCTGGAGTTCGCAGGGGATCTCACCCCTCCACTTT. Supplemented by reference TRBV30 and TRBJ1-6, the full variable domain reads SQTIHQWPATLVQPVGSPLSLECTVEGTSNPNLYWYRQAAGRGLQLLFYSVGIGQISSEVPQNLSASRPQDRQFILSSKKLLLSDSGFYLCAWSSQGISPLHFGNGTRLTVT.

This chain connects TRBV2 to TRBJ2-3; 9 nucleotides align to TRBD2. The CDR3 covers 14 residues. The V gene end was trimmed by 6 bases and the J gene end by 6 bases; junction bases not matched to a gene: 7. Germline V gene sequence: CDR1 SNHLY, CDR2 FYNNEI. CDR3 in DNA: TGTGCCAGCAGGATGGGACTAGCAGTTGATACGCAGTATTTT. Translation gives CASRMGLAVDTQYF.